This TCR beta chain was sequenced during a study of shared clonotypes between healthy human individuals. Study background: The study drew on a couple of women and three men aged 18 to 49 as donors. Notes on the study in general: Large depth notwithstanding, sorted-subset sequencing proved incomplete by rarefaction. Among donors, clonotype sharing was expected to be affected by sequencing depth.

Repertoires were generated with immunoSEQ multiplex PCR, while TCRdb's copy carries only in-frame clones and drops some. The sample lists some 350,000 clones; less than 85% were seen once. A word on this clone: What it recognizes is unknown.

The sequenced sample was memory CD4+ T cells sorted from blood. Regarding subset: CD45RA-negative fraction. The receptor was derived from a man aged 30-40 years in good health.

In DNA, the CDR3 is TGTGCCAGCAGTACAGGGGTGAACACTGAAGCTTTCTTT. The encoded protein is CASSTGVNTEAFF. The V gene is TRBV6-4, the J gene TRBJ1-1; 7 bases agree with TRBD1. With V trimmed by 5 bases and J by 0 bases, 0 bases remained unmatched. The CDR3 runs to 13 residues. The germline V gene has CDR1 MRHNA and CDR2 SNTAGT.